The present TCR beta chain was sequenced within a study of cytomegalovirus exposure and HLA in healthy donors. V was pared by 6 bases and J by 7 bases, with 6 bases of the junction left unmatched. Germline CDR1 MNHNY, CDR2 SVGAGI (reference sequence). The CDR3 totals 13 residues. It was with 60 Vbeta and 13 Jbeta primers that the PCR ran. Sequencing was performed with immunoSEQ multiplex PCR; in TCRdb, only in-frame clones are kept and a portion is missing. The sample shows over 150,000 clones, approximately 74% of them seen only once. The chain has TRBV6-6 and TRBJ1-2; 9 bases are a match to TRBD1. The TCR originated in a man younger than 30 in good health and CMV-seronegative. The sample consisted of PBMCs. Written as DNA, the CDR3 is TGTGCCAGCAGCATGACAGGGGGAGGTGGCTACACCTTC. This translates into CASSMTGGGGYTF.